These 30 T cell receptor beta chains share one sample of origin, sequenced in a study of blood T cell repertoires in COVID-19. Assay used: immunoSEQ multiplex PCR; TCRdb lists only in-frame clones, some missing. The top ten clones hold approximately 4.2% of a sample with roughly 140,000 clones, approximately 90% of them seen once. Input material: peripheral blood. Source of these receptors: a woman in her thirties or forties with acute or convalescent COVID-19.

With respect to this clone: The same CDR3 also results from other DNA sequences found in this sample. This chain links TRBV19 with TRBJ2-1; a weak D match, TRBD2 (5 bases). Germline CDR1 and CDR2: LNHDA and SQIVND (reference sequence). V shed 0 bases and J shed 4 bases, with 13 bases lying between them. This CDR3 contains 16 residues. CDR3 bases: TGTGCCAGTAGTATAGATACTAGAGGTCCATACAATGAGCAGTTCTTC. It translates to CASSIDTRGPYNEQFF.

The rearrangement joins TRBV30 to TRBJ1-4, with 9 bases identical to TRBD1. V shed 0 bases and J 11 bases; nucleotides not matched to a gene: 7. This CDR3 is 14 amino acids long. The germline V gene has CDR1 GTSNPN and CDR2 SVGIG (reference sequence). The CDR3 coding sequence is TGTGCCTGGAGTGTACAGACAGGGGGTGCGAAACTGTTTTTT. The encoded protein is CAWSVQTGGAKLFF.

This chain links TRBV20-1 with TRBJ2-3; TRBD1 is a possible D gene (6 bases). Germline V gene sequence: CDR1 DFQATT, CDR2 SNEGSKA (reference sequence). V gave up 3 bases and J gave up 4 bases, with 11 bases separating them. The CDR3 consists of 13 residues. In nucleotides, the CDR3 is TGCAGTGCTAGTAAACAGGGATCAGATACGCAGTATTTT. Its translation is CSASKQGSDTQYF.

The CDR3 DNA follows: TGTGCCAGCAGCCCCCGGACAGCCGCTAACTATGGCTACACCTTC. The encoded protein is CASSPRTAANYGYTF. This chain connects TRBV5-4 to TRBJ1-2; D perhaps matches TRBD1 (6 bases). The ends were cut back, 4 bases at V and 0 bases at J, with 13 bases in the middle. The CDR3 is 15 residues long. The germline gives CDR1 SGHNT, CDR2 YYREEE (reference sequence).

There are a few counts of this clone. The CDR3 protein is CASSISLGSTDTQYF. The CDR3 DNA reads as TGTGCCAGTAGTATTTCTCTAGGTAGCACAGATACGCAGTATTTT. The chain joins TRBV19 to TRBJ2-3, with no clear D. This CDR3 contains 15 residues. Germline CDR1 reads LNHDA; CDR2 reads SQIVND (reference sequence). Deletions cut 3 bases from V and 0 bases from J, with 10 bases between.

The chain links TRBV30 to TRBJ1-3; 9 nucleotides agree with TRBD1. Looked up from germline, CDR1 is GTSNPN and CDR2 is SVGIG (reference sequence). Trimming removed 2 bases from V and 5 bases from J; junction bases left unmatched: 7. The CDR3 contains 15 residues. The CDR3 DNA is TGTGCCTGGAGTAAACCCGGGACAGGGAGAAACACCATATATTTT. Its translation is CAWSKPGTGRNTIYF.

This clone was counted once. The CDR3 nucleotides are TGTGCCAGCAGTTTTCTACGGGGACAGGGCACTGAAGCTTTCTTT. Its translation is CASSFLRGQGTEAFF. This chain joins TRBV28 and TRBJ1-1; 9 positions match TRBD1. There are 15 residues in the CDR3. Looked up from germline, CDR1 is MDHEN and CDR2 is SYDVKM. With V trimmed by 3 bases and J by 4 bases, 6 bases remained unmatched. Based on the CDR3 plus reference TRBV28 and TRBJ1-1, the full variable domain is DVKVTQSSRYLVKRTGEKVFLECVQDMDHENMFWYRQDPGLGLRLIYFSYDVKMKEKGDIPEGYSVSREKKERFSLILESASTNQTSMYLCASSFLRGQGTEAFFGQGTRLTVV.

The rearrangement joins TRBV27 to TRBJ2-1; 10 positions match TRBD1. The length of the CDR3 is 17 residues. Germline assignment: CDR1 MNHEY and CDR2 SMNVEV (reference sequence). Germline trimming cut 6 bases from V and 8 bases from J; bases unmatched to any gene: 16. The CDR3 protein is CASRRQGAGGGRDEQFF. Written as DNA, the CDR3 is TGTGCCAGCAGGAGACAGGGGGCGGGAGGTGGGCGGGATGAGCAGTTCTTC.

This chain joins TRBV12-3 or TRBV12-4 and TRBJ1-3; D is unclear. The CDR3 has 13 amino acids. Deletions cut 8 bases from V and 0 bases from J, with 8 bases between. The CDR3 region is CASQSDSGNTIYF. DNA for the CDR3: TGTGCCAGCCAGTCAGACTCTGGAAACACCATATATTTT.

The CDR3 coding sequence is TGTGCCAGCAGTGACGACCCAGGGGAGAGCACAGATACGCAGTATTTT. Translating it yields CASSDDPGESTDTQYF. V gene TRBV28 combines with J gene TRBJ2-3; D might be TRBD1 (6 bases). Germline lookup yields CDR1 MDHEN and CDR2 SYDVKM. The CDR3 is 16 residues long. Trimming took off 5 bases at V and 0 bases at J, with 15 bases between the two ends.

This chain links TRBV7-3 with TRBJ1-1, with no clear D. CDR3 length equals 13 residues. CDR1 SGHTA and CDR2 FQGTGA come from the germline V gene. Trimming stripped 5 bases from V and 0 bases from J, with 7 bases between. CDR3 region: CASSDTVNTEAFF. The CDR3 DNA follows: TGTGCCAGCAGCGACACAGTGAACACTGAAGCTTTCTTT. The full variable domain, rest sourced from reference TRBV7-3 and TRBJ1-1, is GAGVSQTPSNKVTEKGKYVELRCDPISGHTALYWYRQSLGQGPEFLIYFQGTGAADDSGLPNDRFFAVRPEGSVSTLKIQRTERGDSAVYLCASSDTVNTEAFFGQGTRLTVV.

The V and J genes are TRBV6-1 and TRBJ2-3; 13 bases are a match to TRBD2. Germline CDR1 is MNHNS and CDR2 is SASEGT. The CDR3 covers 16 residues. The V gene end was trimmed by 1 base and the J gene end by 6 bases; junction bases not matched to a gene: 4. CDR3 in amino acids: CASSEGLAGGGDTQYF. The CDR3 nucleotides are TGTGCCAGCAGTGAAGGACTAGCGGGAGGAGGGGATACGCAGTATTTT.

The rearrangement uses TRBV6-5 and TRBJ1-2, with 7 bases that match TRBD1. The CDR3 extends over 15 amino acids. Per germline, CDR1 MNHEY and CDR2 SVGAGI. V shed 4 bases and J 6 bases; nucleotides not matched to a gene: 11. The CDR3 nucleotides read TGTGCCAGCAGTTTAACCAGGGGGTATGTGGATGGCTACACCTTC. Translation: CASSLTRGYVDGYTF.

The chain recombines TRBV29-1 with TRBJ1-2; 8 positions agree with TRBD1. The ends lost 3 bases at V and 6 bases at J; junction bases unmatched: 9. The CDR3 runs to 14 residues. Per the germline V gene, CDR1 is SQVTM and CDR2 is ANQGSEA. CDR3 in amino acids: CSVDQVAGGHGYTF. The CDR3 DNA reads as TGCAGCGTTGACCAAGTCGCAGGGGGCCATGGCTACACCTTC.

The chain carries TRBV5-4 and TRBJ2-1, with TRBD2 identical over 7 bases. Trimming removed 3 bases from V and 0 bases from J; junction bases left unmatched: 6. Germline loops: CDR1 SGHNT, CDR2 YYREEE (reference sequence). The CDR3 covers 16 residues. The chain's CDR3 is CASSYILATSYNEQFF. In nucleotides, the CDR3 is TGTGCCAGCAGCTATATACTAGCGACCTCCTACAATGAGCAGTTCTTC.

The chain employs TRBV14 and TRBJ1-2; D unclear. Germline loops: CDR1 SGHDN, CDR2 FVKESK. The CDR3 runs to 15 residues. Trimming stripped 0 bases from V and 8 bases from J, with 16 bases between. The CDR3 region is CASSQDPGPIFGYTF. The CDR3, as DNA: TGTGCCAGCAGCCAAGATCCAGGCCCCATCTTCGGCTACACCTTC.

This chain joins TRBV5-1 and TRBJ2-5; perhaps TRBD1 as D (6 bases). Trimming removed 2 bases at V and 1 base at J, with 9 bases between. CDR3 length: 14 amino acids. The germline gives CDR1 SGHRS, CDR2 YFSETQ. The CDR3 coding sequence is TGCGCCAGCAGCTTTACAGGGTCCCAAGAGACCCAGTACTTC. It is translated as CASSFTGSQETQYF.

The gene calls are TRBV19 and TRBJ1-6; 10 nucleotides line up with TRBD1. Germline CDR1 is LNHDA and CDR2 is SQIVND (reference sequence). The junction had 6 bases not matched to a gene; V was cut back by 2 bases and J by 8 bases. The CDR3 runs to 16 residues. CDR3 in DNA: TGTGCCAGTAGTATACCGACAGGGGGCTCCTATTCACCCCTCCACTTT. The encoded protein is CASSIPTGGSYSPLHF.

The chain links TRBV4-3 to TRBJ2-1, with 8 bases aligning to TRBD1. The CDR3 has 13 amino acids. Germline V gives CDR1 LGHNA, CDR2 YSLEER. After removal of 4 bases from V and 9 bases from J, the junction contained 5 bases not matched to a gene. The CDR3, as DNA: TGCGCCAGCAGCCTCGACAGGGGCGGTGAGCAGTTCTTC. It yields the protein CASSLDRGGEQFF.

This sequence joins TRBV28 and TRBJ1-4; D might be TRBD1 (5 bases). V lost 7 bases, J lost 3 bases, and 12 bases lay in between. This CDR3 has 14 residues. Per the germline V gene, CDR1 is MDHEN and CDR2 is SYDVKM. The CDR3 protein is CASTYDSSNEKLFF. CDR3 nucleotides: TGTGCCAGCACTTACGACAGTTCTAATGAAAAACTGTTTTTT.

V gene TRBV7-6 combines with J gene TRBJ2-7, with 9 bases fitting TRBD2. The germline gives CDR1 SGHVS, CDR2 FNYEAQ. This CDR3 spans 14 amino acids. V lost 0 bases to trimming and J lost 6 bases; unmatched junction nucleotides: 3. The CDR3 DNA reads TGTGCCAGCAGCTTAGCGAGTAGCGGGAGCGAGCAGTACTTC. This sequence encodes CASSLASSGSEQYF. The complete variable domain, with remaining parts taken from reference TRBV7-6 and TRBJ2-7, reads GAGVSQSPRYKVTKRGQDVALRCDPISGHVSLYWYRQALGQGPEFLTYFNYEAQQDKSGLPNDRFSAERPEGSISTLTIQRTEQRDSAMYRCASSLASSGSEQYFGPGTRLTVT.

In this sample, this clone turned up a few times. This chain connects TRBV30 to TRBJ1-2; TRBD1 aligns across 7 bases. The CDR3 runs 13 residues. The J segment lost 3 bases and the V segment lost 3 bases, leaving 4 bases of the junction unmatched. Germline lookup yields CDR1 GTSNPN and CDR2 SVGIG (reference sequence). CDR3 residues: CAWSATGDYGYTF. CDR3 DNA sequence: TGTGCCTGGAGCGCAACAGGGGACTATGGCTACACCTTC.

The V and J genes are TRBV4-3 and TRBJ2-3, with D possibly matching TRBD2 (6 bases). Germline lookup yields CDR1 LGHNA and CDR2 YSLEER. The CDR3 totals 15 residues. Trimming cost V 0 bases and J 2 bases, with 9 bases left between them. The CDR3 here is CASSQDWDFTDTQYF. The CDR3 coding sequence is TGCGCCAGCAGCCAAGATTGGGACTTCACAGATACGCAGTATTTT.

The chain combines TRBV28 with TRBJ2-7, with D maybe TRBD2 (7 bases). V was clipped by 3 bases and J by 12 bases, with 24 bases between them. Per the germline V gene, CDR1 is MDHEN and CDR2 is SYDVKM. The CDR3 extends over 15 amino acids. The CDR3 is CASSLGSGYPGGWYF. CDR3 DNA sequence: TGTGCCAGCAGTTTGGGTAGCGGGTACCCTGGGGGCTGGTACTTC. The entire variable domain, with the rest obtained from reference TRBV28 and TRBJ2-7, is as follows: DVKVTQSSRYLVKRTGEKVFLECVQDMDHENMFWYRQDPGLGLRLIYFSYDVKMKEKGDIPEGYSVSREKKERFSLILESASTNQTSMYLCASSLGSGYPGGWYFGPGTRLTVT.

The chain has TRBV27 and TRBJ1-1, with 8 bases identical to TRBD1. Germline V gene data show CDR1 as MNHEY and CDR2 as SMNVEV (reference sequence). The ends lost 4 bases at V and 2 bases at J; junction bases unmatched: 6. The length of the CDR3 is 15 residues. The CDR3 region has the DNA TGTGCCAGCAGTTCCCTACAGGGGGTAAACACTGAAGCTTTCTTT. Translating it yields CASSSLQGVNTEAFF.

The chain couples TRBV4-3 to TRBJ2-7; D is possibly TRBD2 (6 bases). Trimming stripped 0 bases from V and 1 base from J, with 10 bases between. This CDR3 spans 15 amino acids. Per germline, CDR1 LGHNA and CDR2 YSLEER. CDR3 amino acids: CASSQDNSGSYEQYF. CDR3 bases: TGCGCCAGCAGCCAAGATAATAGCGGATCCTACGAGCAGTACTTC.

This chain links TRBV7-2 with TRBJ1-2; 7 positions agree with TRBD1. After removal of 4 bases from V and 2 bases from J, the junction contained 7 bases not matched to a gene. The CDR3 spans 15 residues. Germline V CDR1 and CDR2: SGHTA, FQGNSA. CDR3: CASSWSGTENYGYTF. The CDR3 DNA sequence: TGTGCCAGCAGCTGGTCCGGGACAGAGAACTATGGCTACACCTTC. The entire variable domain, with the rest obtained from reference TRBV7-2 and TRBJ1-2, is as follows: GAGVSQSPSNKVTEKGKDVELRCDPISGHTALYWYRQSLGQGLEFLIYFQGNSAPDKSGLPSDRFSAERTGGSVSTLTIQRTQQEDSAVYLCASSWSGTENYGYTFGSGTRLTVV.

V gene TRBV4-3 combines with J gene TRBJ2-7; 8 bases align to TRBD1. Looked up from germline, CDR1 is LGHNA and CDR2 is YSLEER. V lost 4 bases to trimming and J lost 4 bases; unmatched junction nucleotides: 9. The CDR3 sequence is 15 residues long. CDR3 in amino acids: CASSRGQGEFYEQYF. The CDR3 DNA reads TGCGCCAGCAGCCGAGGACAGGGAGAATTTTACGAGCAGTACTTC.

The chain has TRBV27 and TRBJ2-1; maybe TRBD1 (6 bases). The germline CDR1 and CDR2 sequences are MNHEY and SMNVEV (reference sequence). Trimming removed 5 bases at V and 0 bases at J, with 14 bases between. The CDR3 spans 16 residues. Written as DNA, the CDR3 is TGTGCCAGCAGTGCTCTAGGGGGAAGCTCCTACAATGAGCAGTTCTTC. The encoded protein is CASSALGGSSYNEQFF.

V and J are TRBV5-5 and TRBJ1-6; no definite D call. Germline CDR1 reads SGHKS; CDR2 reads YYEKEE (reference sequence). V dropped 2 bases and J dropped 10 bases, with 7 bases sitting between them. CDR3 length equals 12 residues. The CDR3 loop is CASSLAWSPLHF. The CDR3 DNA is TGTGCCAGCAGCTTAGCATGGTCACCCCTCCACTTT.